The 29 T cell receptor beta chains below all came from one sample that was sequenced in a study of T-cell reconstitution after alpha-beta-depleted transplantation in children. Researchers prepared the TCRbeta library using unique molecular identifiers, the study reports. TCRdb called the PCR reads again in MiXCR, with one record for every CDR3 protein. The table lists some 450,000 distinct CDR3 sequences, 43% of them singletons. Material: PBMCs, obtained before TCRalphabeta/CD19-depleted stem cell transplant. All receptors derive from a girl aged 2 to 9 with aplastic anemia, due to receive a stem cell transplant.

This chain connects TRBV4-1 to TRBJ2-1; possibly TRBD2 for D (6 bases). The germline CDR1 and CDR2 sequences are MGHRA and YSYEKL. Trimming stripped 1 base from V and 11 bases from J, with 12 bases between. The CDR3 length is 13 residues. CDR3 in amino acids: CASSQAKRTKQFF. The CDR3 coding sequence is TGCGCCAGCAGCCAAGCGAAGCGGACTAAGCAGTTCTTC.

This clonotype was picked up a small number of times. The gene calls are TRBV20-1 and TRBJ2-1; no firm D call. Per the germline V gene, CDR1 is DFQATT and CDR2 is SNEGSKA (reference sequence). V shed 3 bases and J shed 3 bases, with 6 bases lying between them. CDR3 size: 12 residues. CDR3 nucleotide sequence: TGCAGTGCTAGGAAGGACTACAATGAGCAGTTCTTC. Its protein product is CSARKDYNEQFF.

Comment on this clonotype: Compared with germline, one end of the junction differs, possibly owing to a read error. V is TRBV7-9 and J is TRBJ2-3; D uncertain. Germline values: CDR1 SEHNR, CDR2 FQNEAQ (reference sequence). The CDR3 contains 11 residues. This CDR3 is CASSAARETLF. As DNA, the CDR3 is TGTGCCAGCAGCGCAGCCCGCGAGACTCTATTT.

The CDR3, as DNA: TGCGCCAGCAGCTTGGAACCGGTCTACACTGAAGCTTTCTTT. This codes for CASSLEPVYTEAFF. The chain has TRBV5-1 and TRBJ1-1, with no clear D. Trimming removed 0 bases from V and 3 bases from J, with 9 bases in between. CDR1 is SGHRS and CDR2 is YFSETQ in the germline V gene. This CDR3 has 14 amino acids.

This clonotype has a single count. A much larger clone lies a single base off, so this may be a read error. The CDR3 nucleotides read TGTGCCAGCAATCCCGGGAGGGACACCGCGGAGCTGTTTTTT. Residues: CASNPGRDTAELFF. J is TRBJ2-2 and V is TRBV6-4, with TRBD2 identical over 8 bases. Germline V lookup: CDR1 MRHNA, CDR2 SNTAGT. The CDR3 consists of 14 residues.

This clonotype has only a few counts. This chain joins TRBV7-2 and TRBJ2-1; 10 nucleotides align to TRBD2. The CDR3 extends over 15 amino acids. CDR1 and CDR2 (germline): SGHTA, FQGNSA. Losses at the gene ends were 7 bases for V and 2 bases for J; bases not matched to a gene: 5. The CDR3 DNA is TGTGCCAGCACCATAGCGGGAGGCACCTACAATGAGCAGTTCTTC. It translates to CASTIAGGTYNEQFF.

The chain has TRBV5-1 and TRBJ2-5; 8 bases line up with TRBD2. In germline, CDR1 is SGHRS, CDR2 YFSETQ. The V gene end was trimmed by 4 bases and the J gene end by 5 bases; junction bases not matched to a gene: 10. CDR3 length: 15 amino acids. The CDR3 coding sequence is TGCGCCAGCAGCCACCGGGGGGGCTGGGAGGAGACCCAGTACTTC. This translates into CASSHRGGWEETQYF.

The chain employs TRBV9 and TRBJ2-3, with unresolved D. The CDR3 consists of 14 residues. Trimming took off 4 bases at V and 2 bases at J, with 11 bases between the two ends. Germline loops: CDR1 SGDLS, CDR2 YYNGEE. The CDR3 protein is CASSPRPVTDTQYF. In nucleotides, the CDR3 is TGTGCCAGCAGCCCCCGTCCAGTCACAGATACGCAGTATTTT. The full variable domain, with the rest looked up from reference TRBV9 and TRBJ2-3, is DSGVTQTPKHLITATGQRVTLRCSPRSGDLSVYWYQQSLDQGLQFLIQYYNGEERAKGNILERFSAQQFPDLHSELNLSSLELGDSALYFCASSPRPVTDTQYFGPGTRLTVL.

The sample holds a few counts of this clonotype. The chain couples TRBV12-5 to TRBJ2-1; 12 bases map to TRBD2. This CDR3 comprises 16 residues. The germline gives CDR1 LGHNT, CDR2 FRNRAP. The trim removed 6 bases at V and 6 bases at J, leaving 9 bases unmatched. CDR3 nucleotide sequence: TGTGCTAGTGGGCACCCACCGACTAGCGGGGGCAATGAGCAGTTCTTC. Translating gives CASGHPPTSGGNEQFF.

This clonotype was found a few times. This chain joins TRBV7-9 and TRBJ2-1; D unresolved. CDR1 SEHNR and CDR2 FQNEAQ come from the germline V gene (reference sequence). This CDR3 comprises 15 residues. The V gene lost 0 bases and the J gene lost 4 bases, with 10 bases spanning the gap. CDR3 in DNA: TGTGCCAGCAGCTTAGCTCAGGCTTCGTACAATGAGCAGTTCTTC. It translates to CASSLAQASYNEQFF.

This clonotype came up once. The chain combines TRBV7-6 with TRBJ1-2; TRBD1 matches 8 bases. J gave up 6 bases and V 6 bases, and 12 bases lay outside the gene matches. CDR1 is SGHVS, CDR2 FNYEAQ, per germline. The length of the CDR3 is 15 residues. The CDR3 loop reads CASSHTTGTGDGYTF. The CDR3 region has the DNA TGTGCCAGCAGTCATACGACCGGGACAGGAGATGGCTACACCTTC.

J is TRBJ2-5 and V is TRBV5-1, with 11 bases lining up with TRBD1. The trim removed 0 bases at V and 5 bases at J, leaving 9 bases unmatched. CDR1 and CDR2 (germline): SGHRS, YFSETQ. The length of the CDR3 is 17 residues. The chain's CDR3 is CASSLVPGQGARETQYF. CDR3 nucleotides: TGCGCCAGCAGCTTGGTCCCCGGACAGGGGGCAAGGGAGACCCAGTACTTC.

In this sample, this clonotype turned up many times. The V and J genes are TRBV18 and TRBJ2-1; D might be TRBD2 (6 bases). Per the germline V gene, CDR1 is KGHSH and CDR2 is LQKENI. This CDR3 contains 16 residues. V lost 3 bases and J 0 bases, leaving 12 bases between the germline ends. Written as DNA, the CDR3 is TGTGCCAGCTCACCGGAGGAGGGGAGCTCCTACAATGAGCAGTTCTTC. This sequence encodes CASSPEEGSSYNEQFF. Based on the CDR3 plus reference TRBV18 and TRBJ2-1, the full variable domain is NAGVMQNPRHLVRRRGQEARLRCSPMKGHSHVYWYRQLPEEGLKFMVYLQKENIIDESGMPKERFSAEFPKEGPSILRIQQVVRGDSAAYFCASSPEEGSSYNEQFFGPGTRLTVL.

This rearrangement joins TRBV7-6 to TRBJ2-3; 12 bases map to TRBD2. V shed 2 bases and J 5 bases; nucleotides not matched to a gene: 5. Germline lookup yields CDR1 SGHVS and CDR2 FNYEAQ. This CDR3 comprises 16 residues. CDR3: CASSLTRLAGEDTQYF. In nucleotides, the CDR3 is TGTGCCAGCAGCTTAACCAGACTAGCGGGAGAAGATACGCAGTATTTT.

This chain links TRBV9 with TRBJ2-5; D perhaps matches TRBD2 (5 bases). CDR1 SGDLS and CDR2 YYNGEE come from the germline V gene. This CDR3 region has 15 residues. V dropped 0 bases and J dropped 5 bases, with 14 bases sitting between them. The chain's CDR3 is CASSVAGRTGETQYF. As DNA, the CDR3 is TGTGCCAGCAGCGTAGCTGGCCGGACGGGGGAGACCCAGTACTTC.

This clonotype was observed many times. This chain uses TRBV29-1 with TRBJ2-2; D is unresolved. Germline assignment: CDR1 SQVTM and CDR2 ANQGSEA. The CDR3 is 14 residues long. Trimming pared 4 bases from V and 6 bases from J, leaving 15 bases between. The CDR3 nucleotides are TGCAGCGTTGTTCTCCCCCAAGGCTCCGGGGAGCTGTTTTTT. It encodes CSVVLPQGSGELFF.

This clonotype has just a few counts. The J gene is TRBJ2-1, the V gene TRBV5-1; 8 nucleotides agree with TRBD2. The CDR3 spans 15 residues. In germline, CDR1 is SGHRS, CDR2 YFSETQ. V shed 0 bases, J shed 8 bases, and the junction held 7 bases outside the gene matches. The CDR3 bases are TGCGCCAGCAGCTTGGCTACTAGCGGAGGGGATGAGCAGTTCTTC. Its translation is CASSLATSGGDEQFF.

This clonotype has at least ten counts. The chain carries TRBV7-8 and TRBJ2-4; D call uncertain. The V gene's germline CDR1 is SGHVS and CDR2 FQNEAQ. Trimming left V 5 bases short and J 0 bases short, with 8 bases between. CDR3 size: 14 residues. The CDR3 loop reads CASSPGLAKNIQYF. Here the CDR3 DNA reads TGTGCCAGCAGCCCGGGCCTAGCCAAAAACATTCAGTACTTC.

This clonotype showed up many times. The chain combines TRBV5-1 with TRBJ2-5, with a weak D call TRBD2 (5 bases). The germline V gene has CDR1 SGHRS and CDR2 YFSETQ. The CDR3 contains 16 residues. The V and J ends lost 6 bases and 3 bases respectively, with 21 bases between them. The CDR3 sequence is CASTPGWGLAEETQYF. The CDR3 DNA is TGCGCCAGCACCCCGGGGTGGGGTTTGGCGGAAGAGACCCAGTACTTC.

The chain joins TRBV7-2 to TRBJ1-2; no clear D. V lost 1 base to trimming and J lost 2 bases, with 8 bases between them. The CDR3 sequence is 14 residues long. The germline V gene has CDR1 SGHTA and CDR2 FQGNSA. Here the CDR3 reads CASSLGWENYGYTF. CDR3 DNA sequence: TGTGCCAGCAGCTTAGGATGGGAAAACTATGGCTACACCTTC.

A few counts support this clonotype. The gene calls are TRBV5-1 and TRBJ2-7; 7 bases map to TRBD2. The CDR3 has 14 residues. With 5 bases clipped from V and 4 bases from J, the junction kept 9 bases outside the gene matches. The germline V gene has CDR1 SGHRS and CDR2 YFSETQ. CDR3 protein: CASRPGGSEYEQYF. The CDR3 DNA reads TGCGCCAGCAGGCCCGGGGGGAGCGAGTACGAGCAGTACTTC.

The chain recombines TRBV18 with TRBJ2-3; 9 positions match TRBD2. Germline CDR1 reads KGHSH; CDR2 reads LQKENI. V was pared by 3 bases and J by 5 bases, with 3 bases of the junction left unmatched. CDR3 length equals 14 residues. CDR3 nucleotides: TGTGCCAGCTCACCTCCAGCGGGGGGAGATACGCAGTATTTT. Translation gives CASSPPAGGDTQYF.

The chain employs TRBV28 and TRBJ2-1, with TRBD2 as a possible D gene (6 bases). The CDR3 loop spans 16 amino acids. Looked up from germline, CDR1 is MDHEN and CDR2 is SYDVKM. Trimming cost V 6 bases and J 0 bases, with 15 bases left between them. CDR3 nucleotides: TGTGCCAGCAGACCCCTAGCGAGTAGCTCCTACAATGAGCAGTTCTTC. Translating it yields CASRPLASSSYNEQFF. Based on the CDR3 plus reference TRBV28 and TRBJ2-1, the full variable domain is DVKVTQSSRYLVKRTGEKVFLECVQDMDHENMFWYRQDPGLGLRLIYFSYDVKMKEKGDIPEGYSVSREKKERFSLILESASTNQTSMYLCASRPLASSSYNEQFFGPGTRLTVL.

V is TRBV7-6 and J is TRBJ2-3, with a tentative D call TRBD2 (5 bases). CDR1 is SGHVS and CDR2 is FNYEAQ in the germline V gene. CDR3 length: 15 residues. Trimming removed 5 bases at V and 0 bases at J, with 12 bases between. The CDR3 spells CASSQLASSTDTQYF. CDR3 sequence (DNA): TGTGCCAGCAGCCAATTAGCGTCGAGCACAGATACGCAGTATTTT.

This clonotype was seen more than once but under ten times. The chain has TRBV9 and TRBJ2-7, with 7 bases that match TRBD1. Unmatched junction bases numbered 6, after V lost 3 bases and J lost 3 bases. The V gene's germline CDR1 is SGDLS and CDR2 YYNGEE. The CDR3 contains 14 residues. CDR3 loop: CASSADRDYYEQYF. CDR3 sequence (DNA): TGTGCCAGCAGCGCTGACAGGGATTACTACGAGCAGTACTTC. Filled out from reference TRBV9 and TRBJ2-7, the complete variable domain reads DSGVTQTPKHLITATGQRVTLRCSPRSGDLSVYWYQQSLDQGLQFLIQYYNGEERAKGNILERFSAQQFPDLHSELNLSSLELGDSALYFCASSADRDYYEQYFGPGTRLTVT.

This clonotype has more than one count but fewer than ten. This rearrangement joins TRBV29-1 to TRBJ2-1; D might be TRBD2 (6 bases). The CDR3 is 15 amino acids. Germline CDR1 and CDR2: SQVTM and ANQGSEA. Trimming stripped 0 bases from V and 2 bases from J, with 11 bases between. Here the CDR3 reads CSVEDGGRTYNEQFF. The CDR3 DNA follows: TGCAGCGTTGAAGATGGTGGGAGGACCTACAATGAGCAGTTCTTC.

The chain carries TRBV4-1 and TRBJ1-2; D remains ambiguous. This CDR3 has 16 amino acids. V was pared by 2 bases and J by 8 bases, with 21 bases between. Germline V lookup: CDR1 MGHRA, CDR2 YSYEKL. CDR3 bases: TGCGCCAGCAGCCAACCCGGGGTGCCAGTCTCCGGGGGCTACACCTTC. It specifies CASSQPGVPVSGGYTF.

The chain joins TRBV12-3 or TRBV12-4 to TRBJ1-2, with TRBD1 identical over 11 bases. The CDR3 totals 15 residues. V shed 6 bases, J shed 6 bases, and the junction held 9 bases outside the gene matches. The DNA of the CDR3 is TGTGCCAGCAGCGCGGACAGGGGGCTTTCTAATGGCTACACCTTC. Its protein product is CASSADRGLSNGYTF.

The V gene is TRBV28, the J gene TRBJ1-4, with 7 bases aligning to TRBD1. The CDR3 spans 16 residues. V lost 5 bases and J lost 0; bases outside the gene matches: 6. CDR1 MDHEN and CDR2 SYDVKM come from the germline V gene. The CDR3 region has the DNA TGTGCCAGCAGTCCGAGGGGGCGGGCAACTAATGAAAAACTGTTTTTT. Residues: CASSPRGRATNEKLFF. The entire variable domain, with the rest obtained from reference TRBV28 and TRBJ1-4, is as follows: DVKVTQSSRYLVKRTGEKVFLECVQDMDHENMFWYRQDPGLGLRLIYFSYDVKMKEKGDIPEGYSVSREKKERFSLILESASTNQTSMYLCASSPRGRATNEKLFFGSGTQLSVL.